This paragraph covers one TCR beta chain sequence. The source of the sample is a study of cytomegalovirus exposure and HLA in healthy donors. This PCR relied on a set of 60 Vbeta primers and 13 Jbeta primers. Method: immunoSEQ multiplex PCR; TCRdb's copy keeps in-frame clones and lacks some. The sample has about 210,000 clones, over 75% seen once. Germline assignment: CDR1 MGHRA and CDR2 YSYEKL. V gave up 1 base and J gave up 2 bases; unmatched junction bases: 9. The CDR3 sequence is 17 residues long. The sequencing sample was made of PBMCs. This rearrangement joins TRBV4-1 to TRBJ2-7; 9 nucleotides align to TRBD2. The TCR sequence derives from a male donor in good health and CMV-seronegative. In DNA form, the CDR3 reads TGCGCCAGCAGCCAAGTCTTGGGGGCTAGCGGGACCTACGAGCAGTACTTC. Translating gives CASSQVLGASGTYEQYF.